These 4 T cell receptor beta chains were all obtained from the same sample, sequenced in a study of T cell responses to AZD1222 COVID-19 vaccine. Assay: immunoSEQ multiplex PCR; the TCRdb copy retains only in-frame clones and omits some. The sample holds about 83,000 clones, roughly 90% seen once. Sequencing was performed on peripheral blood, taken on day 0 of MenACWY control vaccination. These receptors all stem from an adult in good health.

This chain links TRBV30 with TRBJ2-1; 10 bases are shared with TRBD2. The trim removed 8 bases at V and 1 base at J, leaving 5 bases unmatched. The V gene's germline CDR1 is GTSNPN and CDR2 SVGIG (reference sequence). The CDR3 is 14 residues long. CDR3 bases: TGTGCCCTACGGACTAGCGGATCCTACAATGAGCAGTTCTTC. This encodes CALRTSGSYNEQFF.

In nucleotides, the CDR3 is TGTGCCAGCAGTCCCCCGGGCTACGAGCAGTACTTC. Translating it yields CASSPPGYEQYF. The chain recombines TRBV6-2 or TRBV6-3 with TRBJ2-7; no definite D call. V was trimmed by 5 bases and J by 3 bases, leaving 8 bases between them. Germline V gene lookup returns CDR1 MNHEY and CDR2 SVGEGT. The CDR3 is made up of 12 amino acids.

CDR3 bases: TGTGCCAGCAGTTTAGGTTTGGGGACAGAATACTACGAGCAGTACTTC. Residues: CASSLGLGTEYYEQYF. The rearrangement links TRBV27 to TRBJ2-7, with 7 bases fitting TRBD1. CDR3 length: 16 amino acids. The germline CDR1 and CDR2 sequences are MNHEY and SMNVEV (reference sequence). The V segment lost 2 bases and the J segment 3 bases; nucleotides outside the gene matches: 10.

In its sample, this clone was seen a few times. The chain carries TRBV28 and TRBJ1-4; D not certain. Trimming stripped 5 bases from V and 5 bases from J, with 15 bases between. Germline CDR1 is MDHEN and CDR2 is SYDVKM. The CDR3 has 15 residues. In DNA, the CDR3 is TGTGCCAGCAGTCTCACTACGGCCAGGAATGAAAAACTGTTTTTT. Its translation is CASSLTTARNEKLFF. The complete variable domain, with remaining parts taken from reference TRBV28 and TRBJ1-4, reads DVKVTQSSRYLVKRTGEKVFLECVQDMDHENMFWYRQDPGLGLRLIYFSYDVKMKEKGDIPEGYSVSREKKERFSLILESASTNQTSMYLCASSLTTARNEKLFFGSGTQLSVL.